The clone carrying this TCR beta chain was recorded only once. Its antigen is currently unknown. The data derive from a study of human versus mouse CDR3 diversity and MHC coevolution. The study, taken as a whole, reports: The lowest clonal inequality scores came from most of the three human donors. Over five MHC II alleles selected the human T cells.

Profiling relied on immunoSEQ multiplex PCR, and the TCRdb table lists in-frame clones only, not all of them. Among roughly 81,000 clones listed, about 93% were seen once. CDR1 is SEHNR and CDR2 is FQNEAQ in the germline V gene (reference sequence). This CDR3 region has 17 residues. J gave up 4 bases and V 1 base, and 3 bases lay outside the gene matches. V usage is TRBV7-9 and J usage is TRBJ2-1, with 14 bases matching TRBD2. Input material: naive CD4+ T cells from blood. Subset specified: CD45RO-negative CD62L-positive naive CD4 T cells. This clonotype was obtained from a person aged 30-70 years in good health. The CDR3 DNA is TGTGCCAGCAGCTTAGGGGGACTAGCGGGAGAGTACAATGAGCAGTTCTTC. Translation: CASSLGGLAGEYNEQFF.